The 17 T cell receptor beta chains below come from one sample, sequenced in a study of control samples from healthy donors and cancer patients. The assay was immunoSEQ multiplex PCR, and TCRdb's table has in-frame clones only and misses some. The data contain around 120,000 clones, just under 95% of them singletons. The sequenced material came from blood. Every receptor here comes from a man aged 25 to 40 in good health.

This clone was seen once. This sequence joins TRBV6-5 and TRBJ2-2; TRBD2 is a possible D gene (5 bases). Germline CDR1 MNHEY, CDR2 SVGAGI. Deletions cut 2 bases from V and 5 bases from J, with 9 bases between. The CDR3 covers 14 residues. The CDR3 nucleotides read TGTGCCAGCAGTTACACCCCGGGGACCGGGGAGCTGTTTTTT. It yields the protein CASSYTPGTGELFF.

This clone was seen a single time. The V gene is TRBV7-2, the J gene TRBJ1-1; D not resolved. The CDR3 runs 14 residues. Germline assignment: CDR1 SGHTA and CDR2 FQGNSA. V was cut by 1 base and J by 0 bases, with 6 bases left in between. The CDR3 DNA follows: TGTGCCAGCAGCTTAGACCCAGTGAACACTGAAGCTTTCTTT. This translates into CASSLDPVNTEAFF.

This chain connects TRBV6-5 to TRBJ2-5; no firm D call. Trimming stripped 7 bases from V and 1 base from J, with 16 bases between. Germline V gives CDR1 MNHEY, CDR2 SVGAGI. The CDR3 spans 15 residues. DNA for the CDR3: TGTGCCAGCATGCGGAGTTTCGTCGGCCAAGAGACCCAGTACTTC. Encoded protein: CASMRSFVGQETQYF.

The chain employs TRBV28 and TRBJ2-4, with a weak D call TRBD2 (5 bases). This CDR3 region has 15 residues. V lost 7 bases and J 0 bases, leaving 13 bases between the germline ends. From germline, CDR1 is MDHEN and CDR2 SYDVKM. The CDR3 sequence: CASNLNRGAKNIQYF. CDR3 DNA sequence: TGTGCCAGCAACCTCAATCGGGGAGCCAAAAACATTCAGTACTTC.

The CDR3 region has the DNA TGTGCCAGCAGCCAAGACACTAGCTCCTATAATTCACCCCTCCACTTT. Amino acids: CASSQDTSSYNSPLHF. V usage is TRBV4-2 and J usage is TRBJ1-6; D ambiguous. The germline CDR1 and CDR2 sequences are LGHNA and YNFKEQ. This CDR3 is built from 16 residues. V shed 0 bases and J shed 0 bases, with 6 bases lying between them.

This chain links TRBV28 with TRBJ1-2; D uncertain. CDR3 length: 12 amino acids. Between the trimmed V and J ends, which lost 5 bases and 5 bases, there was a span of 9 bases. The germline V gene has CDR1 MDHEN and CDR2 SYDVKM. This CDR3 reads CASSLGLYGYTF. The CDR3 DNA reads as TGTGCCAGCAGTCTCGGGTTGTATGGCTACACCTTC.

The CDR3: CASSSTGGLDPRYGYTF. The CDR3, as DNA: TGTGCCAGCAGCTCAACAGGGGGCTTGGATCCCCGGTATGGCTACACCTTC. The J gene is TRBJ1-2, the V gene TRBV9, with 9 bases lining up with TRBD1. The CDR3 length is 17 residues. CDR1 is SGDLS and CDR2 is YYNGEE in the germline V gene. Losses at the gene ends were 4 bases for V and 5 bases for J; bases not matched to a gene: 15.

The rearrangement joins TRBV19 to TRBJ1-2; TRBD1 matches 7 bases. The CDR3 consists of 16 residues. The ends lost 6 bases at V and 4 bases at J; junction bases unmatched: 14. CDR1 is LNHDA and CDR2 is SQIVND in the germline V gene (reference sequence). The CDR3: CASSPPTRGLSYGYTF. CDR3 nucleotides: TGTGCCAGTAGCCCCCCGACGAGGGGGCTGAGCTATGGCTACACCTTC.

With regard to this clone: One end of the junction is discordant with germline, which a read error may explain. The V gene is TRBV18, the J gene TRBJ1-3; D gene unclear. The CDR3 contains 17 residues. In germline, CDR1 is KGHSH, CDR2 LQKENI. DNA of the CDR3: TGTGCCAGCTCACCGCAGGACCGTGGGAGCTCTGGAAGCACCATATATTTT. It translates to CASSPQDRGSSGSTIYF.

The CDR3 spells CASSPRVQDEQYF. CDR3 in DNA: TGTGCCAGCTCACCAAGGGTGCAGGACGAGCAGTACTTC. The V call is TRBV18, the J call TRBJ2-7; D is unresolved. V was trimmed by 2 bases and J by 5 bases, leaving 10 bases between them. Germline values: CDR1 KGHSH, CDR2 LQKENI. CDR3 length: 13 residues.

This rearrangement joins TRBV7-2 to TRBJ2-1; no reliable D call. V lost 7 bases to trimming and J lost 13 bases, with 20 bases between them. CDR1 and CDR2 from the germline V gene are SGHTA and FQGNSA. This CDR3 comprises 13 residues. Here the CDR3 DNA reads TGTGCCAGCACCCTTAGTACGCGGTCCCAACAGTTCTTC. Translating gives CASTLSTRSQQFF.

The chain uses TRBV30 and TRBJ2-5; 8 nucleotides line up with TRBD2. The CDR3 is 14 residues long. The ends lost 3 bases at V and 5 bases at J; junction bases unmatched: 8. The germline V gene has CDR1 GTSNPN and CDR2 SVGIG (reference sequence). The CDR3 DNA is TGTGCCTGGAGGCCAGCGGGGGTTTGGGAGACCCAGTACTTC. It translates to CAWRPAGVWETQYF.

The rearrangement links TRBV27 to TRBJ2-7, with TRBD1 identical over 7 bases. Looked up from germline, CDR1 is MNHEY and CDR2 is SMNVEV (reference sequence). Trimming cost V 2 bases and J 4 bases; bases outside gene matches: 5. This CDR3 is 14 amino acids long. The CDR3 spells CASSLKGAEYEQYF. DNA for the CDR3: TGTGCCAGCAGTTTAAAGGGGGCTGAATACGAGCAGTACTTC.

The chain links TRBV3-1 (or the pseudogene TRBV3-2) to TRBJ1-1, with 7 bases that match TRBD1. CDR1 and CDR2 (germline): LGHDT, YNNKEL (reference sequence). With V trimmed by 4 bases and J by 2 bases, 7 bases remained unmatched. CDR3 length: 15 amino acids. The CDR3 DNA reads TGTGCCAGCAGCCGGACCGGGACAGACAACACTGAAGCTTTCTTT. Protein: CASSRTGTDNTEAFF.

The chain carries TRBV27 and TRBJ2-7; D perhaps matches TRBD1 (6 bases). The CDR3 contains 13 residues. V gave up 5 bases and J gave up 0 bases, with 8 bases separating them. The germline V gene encodes CDR1 MNHEY and CDR2 SMNVEV (reference sequence). This CDR3 is CASSTGSSYEQYF. The DNA for the CDR3 is TGTGCCAGCAGTACAGGGAGCTCCTACGAGCAGTACTTC.

The CDR3 reads CASSQDPLAGGENGYEQFF. The CDR3 coding sequence is TGCGCCAGCAGCCAAGATCCACTAGCGGGGGGGGAAAACGGTTATGAGCAGTTCTTC. The rearrangement joins TRBV4-3 to TRBJ2-1, with 13 positions matching TRBD2. J gave up 8 bases and V 0 bases, and 13 bases lay outside the gene matches. Per the germline V gene, CDR1 is LGHNA and CDR2 is YSLEER. The length of the CDR3 is 19 residues.

The gene calls are TRBV7-9 and TRBJ2-1; perhaps TRBD2 as D (6 bases). This CDR3 contains 15 residues. In germline, CDR1 is SEHNR, CDR2 FQNEAQ (reference sequence). V lost 6 bases to trimming and J lost 4 bases, with 16 bases between them. CDR3 protein: CASRTWGVTYNEQFF. The CDR3 bases are TGTGCCAGCAGGACGTGGGGGGTTACTTACAATGAGCAGTTCTTC.